One sample yielded the 29 T cell receptor beta chains listed below, sequenced in a study of T cell repertoires in aging, cancer and after chemotherapy. Multiplex touch-down PCR with TRB-A/B primers amplified rearranged V-D-J TRB sequences. TCRdb re-called the multiplex PCR reads with MiXCR, one entry per CDR3 protein. This sample has about 1,900 distinct CDR3 sequences, with 64% found just once. The template was genomic DNA from peripheral blood, not RNA. The sequenced material came from blood. The origin of the receptors is a human donor with a solid tumor.

This clonotype has a handful of counts. The genes are TRBV19 and TRBJ2-7; D is possibly TRBD1 (5 bases). Trimming took off 4 bases at V and 0 bases at J, with 13 bases between the two ends. Germline CDR1 reads LNHDA; CDR2 reads SQIVND (reference sequence). The length of the CDR3 is 15 residues. CDR3 amino acids: CASSTAGSSSYEQYF. The CDR3 nucleotides are TGTGCCAGTAGTACTGCAGGGTCCAGCTCCTACGAGCAGTACTTC.

This clonotype was observed a few times. This chain uses TRBV30 with TRBJ2-7, with 7 positions matching TRBD1. Germline trimming cut 2 bases from V and 4 bases from J; bases unmatched to any gene: 5. The germline V gene encodes CDR1 GTSNPN and CDR2 SVGIG (reference sequence). The CDR3 is 13 amino acids. The CDR3 here is CAWSPPQGYEQYF. The CDR3 coding sequence is TGTGCCTGGAGTCCCCCACAGGGGTACGAGCAGTACTTC. The complete variable domain, with remaining parts taken from reference TRBV30 and TRBJ2-7, reads SQTIHQWPATLVQPVGSPLSLECTVEGTSNPNLYWYRQAAGRGLQLLFYSVGIGQISSEVPQNLSASRPQDRQFILSSKKLLLSDSGFYLCAWSPPQGYEQYFGPGTRLTVT.

This clonotype was detected only a few times. One junction end disagrees with the germline gene, perhaps due to a read error. This chain links TRBV7-2 with TRBJ2-3; the D gene is possibly TRBD2 (5 bases). Germline CDR1 is SGHTA and CDR2 is FQGNSA. The CDR3 length is 12 residues. Written as DNA, the CDR3 is TGTGCCAGTAGCTTAGGGAGAGATACGCAGTATTTT. This sequence encodes CASSLGRDTQYF.

The V gene is TRBV5-6, the J gene TRBJ1-1, with unresolved D. Trimming cost V 0 bases and J 2 bases, with 8 bases left between them. The CDR3 has 14 amino acids. Germline V CDR1 and CDR2: SGHDT, YYEEEE. CDR3 coding DNA: TGTGCCAGCAGCTTGGATGGTGTCAACACTGAAGCTTTCTTT. It yields the protein CASSLDGVNTEAFF.

The rearrangement joins TRBV27 to TRBJ1-4, with a tentative D call TRBD1 (5 bases). This CDR3 comprises 13 residues. From germline, CDR1 is MNHEY and CDR2 SMNVEV (reference sequence). Trimming cost V 6 bases and J 7 bases, with 12 bases left between them. The CDR3 is CASRPPGREKLFF. The CDR3 DNA is TGTGCCAGCAGACCACCGGGGCGTGAAAAACTGTTTTTT.

The rearrangement uses TRBV12-3 or TRBV12-4 and TRBJ2-2; no reliable D call. Deletions cut 10 bases from V and 1 base from J, with 13 bases between. The CDR3 is made up of 14 amino acids. CDR3: CATSPLKNTGELFF. The CDR3 region has the DNA TGTGCCACCTCGCCACTAAAGAACACCGGGGAGCTGTTTTTT.

This clonotype was picked up a small number of times. The chain employs TRBV6-6 and TRBJ2-3, with 7 bases aligning to TRBD2. Germline V gene data show CDR1 as MNHNY and CDR2 as SVGAGI (reference sequence). The CDR3 runs 15 residues. V shed 7 bases, J shed 3 bases, and the junction held 10 bases outside the gene matches. The CDR3 loop reads CASMEAGVATDTQYF. CDR3 sequence (DNA): TGTGCCAGCATGGAGGCGGGAGTGGCGACAGATACGCAGTATTTT.

A word on this clonotype: A much larger clone lies a single base off, so this may be a read error. The V gene is TRBV7-9, the J gene TRBJ2-7; 7 bases agree with TRBD1. This CDR3 is built from 14 residues. Germline V gives CDR1 SEHNR, CDR2 FQNEAQ (reference sequence). The CDR3 sequence: CASSFDRVFYKQYF. The DNA of the CDR3 is TGTGCCAGCAGCTTCGACAGGGTTTTCTACAAGCAGTACTTC.

This clonotype was found a few times. The CDR3 spells CASSFPSGGFDTGELFF. CDR3 nucleotide sequence: TGTGCCAGCAGCTTCCCCAGCGGGGGGTTTGACACCGGGGAGCTGTTTTTT. V usage is TRBV7-9 and J usage is TRBJ2-2, with TRBD2 identical over 9 bases. V was clipped by 3 bases and J by 3 bases; unmatched bases: 8. The germline gives CDR1 SEHNR, CDR2 FQNEAQ (reference sequence). The CDR3 contains 17 residues.

The chain has TRBV29-1 and TRBJ1-2, with D perhaps TRBD1 (6 bases). The V gene's germline CDR1 is SQVTM and CDR2 ANQGSEA. V was trimmed by 3 bases and J by 4 bases, leaving 24 bases between them. This CDR3 comprises 17 residues. The CDR3: CSVELQGSQLTTYGYTF. The CDR3 region has the DNA TGCAGCGTTGAGTTACAGGGATCCCAACTAACTACCTATGGCTACACCTTC.

The chain couples TRBV5-1 to TRBJ2-7; TRBD2 matches at 13 bases. The V gene end was trimmed by 4 bases and the J gene end by 7 bases; junction bases not matched to a gene: 5. CDR1 SGHRS and CDR2 YFSETQ come from the germline V gene. This CDR3 region has 14 residues. CDR3: CASSPTSGRVEQYF. The CDR3 bases are TGCGCCAGCAGCCCAACTAGCGGGAGGGTTGAGCAGTACTTC.

The chain employs TRBV9 and TRBJ2-7; perhaps D is TRBD1 or TRBD2 (6 bases each). V gave up 5 bases and J gave up 2 bases, with 14 bases separating them. The CDR3 runs to 14 residues. Germline loops: CDR1 SGDLS, CDR2 YYNGEE. CDR3 nucleotides: TGTGCCAGCAGTGGAGGGGGGTTTACCTACGAGCAGTACTTC. This gives the protein CASSGGGFTYEQYF.

In its sample, this clonotype was seen a few times. Mismatch with germline at one junction end may stem from a read error. This rearrangement joins TRBV6-1 to TRBJ1-2; the D is unclear. The CDR3 has 11 residues. Germline V gene data show CDR1 as MNHNS and CDR2 as SASEGT. The CDR3 DNA sequence: TGTGCCAGCAGTGAACGGGCCGTGACCCTCTTC. This sequence encodes CASSERAVTLF.

The chain joins TRBV11-2 to TRBJ2-6; perhaps TRBD1 as D (5 bases). Germline CDR1 and CDR2: SGHAT and FQNNGV. Trimming took 1 base from V and 2 from J, leaving 9 bases between them. The CDR3 has 16 residues. The CDR3 loop is CASSLVGRAGANVLTF. Written as DNA, the CDR3 is TGTGCCAGCAGCTTAGTTGGCAGGGCTGGGGCCAACGTCCTGACTTTC.

The chain combines TRBV30 with TRBJ2-1; D might be TRBD1 (5 bases). The CDR3 spans 11 residues. V was trimmed by 5 bases and J by 4 bases, leaving 6 bases between them. In germline, CDR1 is GTSNPN, CDR2 SVGIG (reference sequence). The CDR3 reads CAWDSYNEQFF. The CDR3 bases are TGTGCCTGGGACAGTTACAATGAGCAGTTCTTC.

CDR3 residues: CASSGGTSGVETQYF. Here the CDR3 DNA reads TGCGCCAGCAGCGGGGGGACTAGCGGGGTGGAGACCCAGTACTTC. This sequence joins TRBV5-1 and TRBJ2-5, with TRBD2 identical over 13 bases. CDR3 size: 15 residues. The trim removed 4 bases at V and 5 bases at J, leaving 5 bases unmatched. CDR1 is SGHRS and CDR2 is YFSETQ in the germline V gene. Full variable domain (outside the CDR3, taken from reference TRBV5-1 and TRBJ2-5): KAGVTQTPRYLIKTRGQQVTLSCSPISGHRSVSWYQQTPGQGLQFLFEYFSETQRNKGNFPGRFSGRQFSNSRSEMNVSTLELGDSALYLCASSGGTSGVETQYFGPGTRLLVL.

The chain carries TRBV6-5 and TRBJ1-2, with a tentative D call TRBD1 (6 bases). The CDR3 extends over 14 amino acids. V was trimmed by 5 bases and J by 0 bases, leaving 10 bases between them. Germline-derived CDR1 and CDR2 are MNHEY and SVGAGI. The CDR3 loop is CASSLGGTNYGYTF. The CDR3 DNA reads TGTGCCAGCAGTCTAGGGGGGACTAACTATGGCTACACCTTC.

By sample fraction, this clonotype is large. This sequence joins TRBV29-1 and TRBJ1-6, with a tentative D call TRBD1 (6 bases). Germline CDR1 SQVTM, CDR2 ANQGSEA. The CDR3 loop spans 16 amino acids. V was shortened by 1 base and J by 7 bases, with 17 bases between the two germline ends. DNA for the CDR3: TGCAGCGTTGAAGTGGGCAGGACAGCCCAGAATTCACCCCTCCACTTT. It yields the protein CSVEVGRTAQNSPLHF.

The chain uses TRBV19 and TRBJ1-2, with 10 positions matching TRBD1. Germline assignment: CDR1 LNHDA and CDR2 SQIVND (reference sequence). Trimming removed 5 bases from V and 6 bases from J; junction bases left unmatched: 15. This CDR3 is built from 17 residues. The CDR3 DNA reads as TGTGCCAGTAGTGTCATCCTGGGACAGGGGCGGGGAGATGGCTACACCTTC. Its translation is CASSVILGQGRGDGYTF.

The chain has TRBV27 and TRBJ2-1; D is unresolved. The CDR3 spans 15 residues. Per the germline V gene, CDR1 is MNHEY and CDR2 is SMNVEV (reference sequence). Trimming stripped 7 bases from V and 0 bases from J, with 13 bases between. The CDR3 DNA reads as TGTGCCAGCACCCTAATGGGTGGCTCCTACAATGAGCAGTTCTTC. Protein sequence: CASTLMGGSYNEQFF.

Turning to this clonotype: Sequence at one end of the junction differs from germline and may be a read error. This chain connects TRBV5-6 to TRBJ2-5; D gene ambiguous. There are 13 residues in the CDR3. The germline gives CDR1 SGHDT, CDR2 YYEEEE. The CDR3 loop reads CASSLVGQETQYF. CDR3 nucleotide sequence: TGCGCCAGCAGCTTGGTGGGGCAAGAGACCCAGTACTTC.

This clonotype was found a few times. This chain uses TRBV6-2 or TRBV6-3 with TRBJ2-7; 7 bases map to TRBD2. The germline CDR1 and CDR2 sequences are MNHEY and SVGEGT. CDR3 size: 15 residues. J lost 5 bases, V lost 5 bases, and 12 bases had no gene match. The DNA for the CDR3 is TGTGCCAGCAGTAGACGGACGGGGGGTACAAACGAGCAGTACTTC. Amino acids: CASSRRTGGTNEQYF.

The CDR3 here is CATSMDRVDYEQYF. DNA for the CDR3: TGTGCCACCAGCATGGACAGGGTTGATTACGAGCAGTACTTC. The V gene is TRBV15, the J gene TRBJ2-7, with 8 bases identical to TRBD1. The CDR3 totals 14 residues. Germline CDR1 and CDR2: LNHNV and YYDKDF (reference sequence). J lost 4 bases, V lost 4 bases, and 6 bases had no gene match.

This clonotype was observed a single time. V gene TRBV6-5 combines with J gene TRBJ2-1, with 8 bases fitting TRBD1. There are 17 residues in the CDR3. After removal of 6 bases from V and 4 bases from J, the junction contained 14 bases not matched to a gene. Germline CDR1 and CDR2: MNHEY and SVGAGI. The CDR3 reads CASSLFPGTGRYNEQFF. DNA for the CDR3: TGTGCCAGCAGCTTATTCCCCGGGACAGGAAGATACAATGAGCAGTTCTTC.

CDR3 bases: TGTGCCAGCAGTTCCATCTCGGGCCGCTCCTACAATGAGCAGTTCTTC. Encoded protein: CASSSISGRSYNEQFF. This chain uses TRBV27 with TRBJ2-1; D ambiguous. This CDR3 has 16 amino acids. Per the germline V gene, CDR1 is MNHEY and CDR2 is SMNVEV (reference sequence). Trimming left V 4 bases short and J 0 bases short, with 13 bases between.

The chain recombines TRBV6-5 with TRBJ1-2, with a weak D call TRBD1 (6 bases). Germline V gene lookup returns CDR1 MNHEY and CDR2 SVGAGI. The CDR3 length is 12 residues. V lost 5 bases and J 4 bases, leaving 8 bases between the germline ends. The CDR3 spells CASSTGFYGYTF. As DNA, the CDR3 is TGTGCCAGCAGTACAGGGTTCTATGGCTACACCTTC.

There are a few counts of this clonotype. V and J are TRBV29-1 and TRBJ2-1, with a weak D call TRBD2 (5 bases). The CDR3 sequence is 10 residues long. V dropped 4 bases and J dropped 7 bases, with 5 bases sitting between them. Germline V CDR1 and CDR2: SQVTM, ANQGSEA. The CDR3 spells CSVGGNEQFF. CDR3 nucleotide sequence: TGCAGCGTTGGCGGGAATGAGCAGTTCTTC.

This clonotype was counted a few times. This rearrangement joins TRBV30 to TRBJ2-1; no definite D call. Germline loops: CDR1 GTSNPN, CDR2 SVGIG (reference sequence). V lost 5 bases and J 4 bases, leaving 6 bases between the germline ends. The CDR3 extends over 11 amino acids. The CDR3 loop reads CAWDLYNEQFF. CDR3 DNA: TGTGCCTGGGACTTATACAATGAGCAGTTCTTC.

V is TRBV30 and J is TRBJ1-5, with TRBD1 matching 7 bases. Trimming cost V 0 bases and J 5 bases; bases outside gene matches: 1. Germline assignment: CDR1 GTSNPN and CDR2 SVGIG (reference sequence). The CDR3 has 13 residues. The CDR3 region is CAWSVGTDQPQHF. In DNA form, the CDR3 reads TGTGCCTGGAGTGTAGGGACAGATCAGCCCCAGCATTTT.